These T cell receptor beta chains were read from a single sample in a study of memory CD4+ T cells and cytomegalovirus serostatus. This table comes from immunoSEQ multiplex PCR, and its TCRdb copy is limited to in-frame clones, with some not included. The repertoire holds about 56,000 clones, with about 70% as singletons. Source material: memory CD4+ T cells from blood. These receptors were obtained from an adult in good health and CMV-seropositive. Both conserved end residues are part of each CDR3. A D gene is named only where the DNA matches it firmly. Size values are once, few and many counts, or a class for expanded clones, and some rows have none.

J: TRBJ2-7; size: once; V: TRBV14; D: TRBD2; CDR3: CASSPLAGASYEQYF; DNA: TGTGCCAGCAGCCCCTTAGCGGGTGCCTCCTACGAGCAGTACTTC
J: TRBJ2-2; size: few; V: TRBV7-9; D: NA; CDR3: CASSFIGGTGELFF; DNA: TGTGCCAGCAGCTTTATTGGGGGTACCGGGGAGCTGTTTTTT
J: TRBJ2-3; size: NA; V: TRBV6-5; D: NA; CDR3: CASRTTGLTDTQYF; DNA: TGTGCCAGCAGAACTACAGGGCTCACAGATACGCAGTATTTT
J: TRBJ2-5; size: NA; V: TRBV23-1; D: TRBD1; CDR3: CASSLIPDRGTQDQYF; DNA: TGCGCCAGCAGCCTTATACCCGACAGGGGGACGCAAGACCAGTACTTC
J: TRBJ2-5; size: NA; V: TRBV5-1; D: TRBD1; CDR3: CASSLGDRQETQYF; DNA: TGCGCCAGCAGCTTGGGGGACAGACAAGAGACCCAGTACTTC
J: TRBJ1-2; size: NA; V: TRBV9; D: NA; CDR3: CASSNREDGYTF; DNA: TGTGCCAGCAGCAACAGGGAGGATGGCTACACCTTC
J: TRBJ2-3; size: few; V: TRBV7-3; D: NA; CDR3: CASSLFSGGRDTQYF; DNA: TGTGCCAGCAGCTTATTCTCCGGAGGGAGGGATACGCAGTATTTT
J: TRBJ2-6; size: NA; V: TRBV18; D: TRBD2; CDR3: CASSPRLAGGTRGANVLTF; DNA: TGTGCCAGCTCACCAAGACTAGCGGGAGGGACGAGAGGGGCCAACGTCCTGACTTTC
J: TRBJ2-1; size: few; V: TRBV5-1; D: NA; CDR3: CASRFAGTNEQFF; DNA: TGCGCCAGCAGATTTGCGGGGACTAATGAGCAGTTCTTC
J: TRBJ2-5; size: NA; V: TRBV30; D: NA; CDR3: CAWSEVQGRFQETQYF; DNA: TGTGCCTGGAGCGAGGTACAGGGCCGCTTCCAAGAGACCCAGTACTTC
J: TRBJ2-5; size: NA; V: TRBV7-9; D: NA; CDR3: CACRGQETQYF; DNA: TGTGCCTGCCGTGGGCAAGAGACCCAGTACTTC
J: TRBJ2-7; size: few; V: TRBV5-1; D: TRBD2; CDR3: CASSLGDGTSGYEQYF; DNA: TGCGCCAGCAGCTTGGGGGACGGGACTAGCGGATACGAGCAGTACTTC
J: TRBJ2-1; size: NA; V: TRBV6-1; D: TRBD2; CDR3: CASSPGLGKQFF; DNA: TGTGCCAGCAGCCCTGGACTAGGCAAGCAGTTCTTC
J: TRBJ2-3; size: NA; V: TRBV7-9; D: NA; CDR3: CASSLVGVDTQYF; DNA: TGTGCCAGCAGCTTAGTGGGTGTAGATACGCAGTATTTT
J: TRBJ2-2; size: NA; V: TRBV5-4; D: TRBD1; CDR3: CASTDRGLGTGELFF; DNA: TGTGCCAGCACGGACAGGGGGCTAGGGACCGGGGAGCTGTTTTTT
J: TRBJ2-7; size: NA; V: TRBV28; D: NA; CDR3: CASRASGVGYEQYF; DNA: TGTGCCAGCAGGGCCAGTGGTGTCGGCTACGAGCAGTACTTC
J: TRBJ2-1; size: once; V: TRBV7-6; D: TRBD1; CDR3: CASSSTGGVGYNEQFF; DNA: TGTGCCAGCAGCTCCACAGGGGGAGTTGGGTACAATGAGCAGTTCTTC
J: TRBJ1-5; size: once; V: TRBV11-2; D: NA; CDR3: CASSSGGRQPQHF; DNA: TGTGCCAGCAGCTCCGGAGGTCGGCAGCCCCAGCATTTT
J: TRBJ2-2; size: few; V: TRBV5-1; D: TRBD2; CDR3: CASSSLAGGDGELFF; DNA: TGCGCCAGCAGCTCCTTGGCGGGAGGCGACGGGGAGCTGTTTTTT
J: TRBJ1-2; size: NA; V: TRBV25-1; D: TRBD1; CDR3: CASSASGGRGGYTF; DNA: TGTGCCAGCAGTGCCTCAGGGGGTCGTGGTGGCTACACCTTC
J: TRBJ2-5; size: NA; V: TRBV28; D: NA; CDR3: CASRATGLEETQYF; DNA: TGTGCCAGCAGGGCAACAGGGTTGGAAGAGACCCAGTACTTC
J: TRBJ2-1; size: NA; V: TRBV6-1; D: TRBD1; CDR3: CASSEQGQVQFF; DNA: TGTGCCAGCAGTGAGCAAGGACAGGTACAGTTCTTC
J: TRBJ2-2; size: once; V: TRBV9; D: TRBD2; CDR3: CASNTPGGTGELFF; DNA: TGTGCCAGCAACACCCCGGGAGGCACCGGGGAGCTGTTTTTT
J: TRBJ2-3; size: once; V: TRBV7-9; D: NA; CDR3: CASSLRLPTDTQYF; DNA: TGTGCCAGCAGCTTACGCCTGCCCACAGATACGCAGTATTTT
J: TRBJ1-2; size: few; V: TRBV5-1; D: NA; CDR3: CASSLGGMLYGYTF; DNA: TGCGCCAGCAGCTTGGGCGGCATGTTATATGGCTACACCTTC
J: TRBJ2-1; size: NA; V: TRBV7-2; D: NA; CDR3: CASSLGGVRDEQFF; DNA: TGTGCCAGCAGCTTAGGTGGCGTACGGGATGAGCAGTTCTTC
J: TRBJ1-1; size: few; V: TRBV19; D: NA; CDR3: CASRDPGAAGTEAFF; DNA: TGTGCCAGTAGAGATCCGGGGGCGGCGGGCACTGAAGCTTTCTTT
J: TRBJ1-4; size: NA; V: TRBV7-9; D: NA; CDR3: CASSPGFTNEKLFF; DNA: TGTGCCAGCAGCCCAGGGTTCACTAATGAAAAACTGTTTTTT
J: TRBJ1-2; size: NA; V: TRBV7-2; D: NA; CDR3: CASSQGAVYGYTF; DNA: TGTGCCAGCAGCCAAGGGGCGGTCTATGGCTACACCTTC
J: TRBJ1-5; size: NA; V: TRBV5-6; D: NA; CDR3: CASSLAGVRQPQHF; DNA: TGTGCCAGCAGCTTGGCCGGGGTACGTCAGCCCCAGCATTTT
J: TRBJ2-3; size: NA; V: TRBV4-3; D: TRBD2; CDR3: CASSQDLKLAGADTQYF; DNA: TGCGCCAGCAGCCAAGATTTAAAGCTAGCGGGGGCAGATACGCAGTATTTT
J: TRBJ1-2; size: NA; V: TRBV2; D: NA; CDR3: CASSPDSPNDGYTF; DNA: TGTGCCAGCAGTCCTGACAGCCCAAACGATGGCTACACCTTC
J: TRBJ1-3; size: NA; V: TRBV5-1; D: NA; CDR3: CASRPSTSISGNTIYF; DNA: TGCGCCAGCAGGCCCTCGACTTCGATCTCTGGAAACACCATATATTTT
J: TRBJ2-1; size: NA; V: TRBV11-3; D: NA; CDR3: CASSLAGPRANEQFF; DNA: TGTGCCAGCAGCTTAGCTGGGCCCCGGGCCAATGAGCAGTTCTTC
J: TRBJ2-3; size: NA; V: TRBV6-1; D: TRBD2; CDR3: CASSETLAGAGDTQYF; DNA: TGTGCCAGCAGTGAAACCCTAGCGGGGGCCGGGGATACGCAGTATTTT
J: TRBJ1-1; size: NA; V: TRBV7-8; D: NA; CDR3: CASSPGARVVFPEAFF; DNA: TGTGCCAGCAGCCCCGGGGCCAGGGTGGTATTTCCTGAAGCTTTCTTT
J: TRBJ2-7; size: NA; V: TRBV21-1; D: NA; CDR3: CASSGKVAGEGDNEQYF; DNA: TGTGCCAGCAGCGGTAAAGTAGCGGGAGAAGGTGATAACGAGCAGTACTTC
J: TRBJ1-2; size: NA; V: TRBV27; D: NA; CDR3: CASSFQSGNYGYTF; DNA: TGTGCCAGCAGTTTTCAGTCAGGGAACTATGGCTACACCTTC
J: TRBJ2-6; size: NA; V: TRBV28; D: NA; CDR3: CASSLMATGANVLTF; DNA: TGTGCCAGCAGTCTCATGGCGACTGGGGCCAACGTCCTGACTTTC
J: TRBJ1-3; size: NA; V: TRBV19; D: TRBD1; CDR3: CASSRDRSSGNTIYF; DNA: TGTGCCAGTAGTAGGGACAGGAGCTCTGGAAACACCATATATTTT
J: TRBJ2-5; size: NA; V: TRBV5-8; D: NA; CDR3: CASSLDRVGTQYF; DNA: TGTGCCAGCAGCTTGGACAGGGTGGGGACCCAGTACTTC
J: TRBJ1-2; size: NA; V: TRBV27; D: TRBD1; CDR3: CASSFRQGHGYTF; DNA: TGTGCCAGCAGTTTTCGACAGGGTCATGGCTACACCTTC
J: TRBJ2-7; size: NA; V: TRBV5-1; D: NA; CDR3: CASSFAVGGVGEQYF; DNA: TGCGCCAGCAGCTTTGCCGTGGGGGGAGTAGGTGAGCAGTACTTC
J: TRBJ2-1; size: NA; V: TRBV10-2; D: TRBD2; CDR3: CASKREGSSGGNEQFF; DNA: TGCGCCAGCAAGCGGGAGGGTTCGTCCGGGGGCAATGAGCAGTTCTTC
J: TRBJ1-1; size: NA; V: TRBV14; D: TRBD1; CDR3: CASSQAPGGRAFF; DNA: TGTGCCAGCAGCCAAGCTCCAGGGGGGAGAGCTTTCTTT
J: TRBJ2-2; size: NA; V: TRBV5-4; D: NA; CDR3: CASSLVGQPTGELFF; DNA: TGTGCCAGCAGCTTGGTCGGGCAGCCGACCGGGGAGCTGTTTTTT
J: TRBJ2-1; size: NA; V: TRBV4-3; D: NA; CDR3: CASSQGPQQYEQFF; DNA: TGCGCCAGCAGCCAAGGACCGCAGCAGTATGAGCAGTTCTTC
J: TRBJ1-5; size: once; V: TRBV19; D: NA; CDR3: CASSDDGNQPQHF; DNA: TGTGCCAGTAGTGATGACGGTAATCAGCCCCAGCATTTT
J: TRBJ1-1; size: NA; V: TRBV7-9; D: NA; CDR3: CASSLSVSHTEAFF; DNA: TGTGCCAGCAGCTTGTCGGTCAGCCACACTGAAGCTTTCTTT
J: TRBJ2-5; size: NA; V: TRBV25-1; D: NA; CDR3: CASTTGSRGQETQYF; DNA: TGTGCCAGCACCACCGGTTCTAGGGGCCAAGAGACCCAGTACTTC
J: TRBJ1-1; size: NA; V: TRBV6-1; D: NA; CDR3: CASSEEPFFPRVFF; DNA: TGTGCCAGCAGTGAAGAGCCGTTTTTCCCCAGAGTATTCTTT
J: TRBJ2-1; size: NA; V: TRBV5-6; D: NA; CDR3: CASSLDVAREQFF; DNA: TGTGCCAGCAGCTTGGATGTGGCGAGGGAGCAGTTCTTC
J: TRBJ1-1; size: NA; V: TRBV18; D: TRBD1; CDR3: CASSPGQMNTEAFF; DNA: TGTGCCAGCTCACCGGGACAGATGAACACTGAAGCTTTCTTT
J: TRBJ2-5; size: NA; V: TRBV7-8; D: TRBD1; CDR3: CASSSGQGSEETQYF; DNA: TGTGCCAGCAGCTCGGGACAGGGGTCCGAAGAGACCCAGTACTTC
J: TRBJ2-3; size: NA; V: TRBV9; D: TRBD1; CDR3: CASSGPGQGTDTQYF; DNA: TGTGCCAGCAGCGGACCGGGACAGGGGACAGATACGCAGTATTTT
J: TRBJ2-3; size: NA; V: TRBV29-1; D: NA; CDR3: CSVVGPQRLSTDTQYF; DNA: TGCAGCGTCGTGGGACCCCAGCGGCTAAGCACAGATACGCAGTATTTT
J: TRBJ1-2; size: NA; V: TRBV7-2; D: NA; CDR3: CASSLAGGQSNYGYTF; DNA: TGTGCCAGCAGCTTAGCGGGTGGGCAGAGCAACTATGGCTACACCTTC
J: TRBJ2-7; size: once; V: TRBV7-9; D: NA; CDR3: CASSLSGNSYEQYF; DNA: TGTGCCAGCAGCTTATCGGGCAACTCCTACGAGCAGTACTTC
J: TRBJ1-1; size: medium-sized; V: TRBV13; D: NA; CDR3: CASVRRTGDEAFF; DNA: TGTGCCAGCGTCAGAAGAACAGGAGATGAAGCTTTCTTT
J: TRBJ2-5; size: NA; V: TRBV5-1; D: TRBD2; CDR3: CASSSGLAGGGETQYF; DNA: TGCGCCAGCAGCTCTGGACTAGCCGGAGGAGGGGAGACCCAGTACTTC